These 10 T cell receptor beta chains share one sample of origin, sequenced in a study of response to subunit inactivated influenza vaccine. TCRdb independently ran MiXCR on the RT-PCR reads; one entry per CDR3 protein. Here the sample spans around 710,000 distinct CDR3 sequences, 11% to 15% being singletons. The source was PBMCs from blood, collected 14 days before vaccination. The receptors were gathered from a man aged 50-60 years who received an inactivated influenza vaccine.

This clonotype has only a few counts. J is TRBJ2-2 and V is TRBV29-1, with 10 bases aligning to TRBD2. The CDR3 extends over 15 amino acids. Trimming at V came to 3 bases and at J to 7 bases, leaving 8 bases not matched to a gene. Germline V CDR1 and CDR2: SQVTM, ANQGSEA. The CDR3 protein is CSVEVRLAGGGELFF. DNA for the CDR3: TGCAGCGTTGAGGTCAGACTAGCGGGCGGCGGGGAGCTGTTTTTT.

This rearrangement joins TRBV12-3 or TRBV12-4 to TRBJ2-5, with D possibly matching TRBD2 (5 bases). CDR3 length: 15 amino acids. V lost 5 bases to trimming and J lost 4 bases, with 17 bases between them. CDR3 sequence (DNA): TGTGCCAGCAGTCGGGGAACGACCCGAGGAGAGACCCAGTACTTC. This codes for CASSRGTTRGETQYF.

The chain joins TRBV6-6 to TRBJ2-2; tentatively, D is TRBD2 (5 bases). Germline V gene data show CDR1 as MNHNY and CDR2 as SVGAGI (reference sequence). V lost 6 bases and J 6 bases, leaving 8 bases between the germline ends. This CDR3 is 12 amino acids long. This chain's CDR3 is CASRDGAGELFF. CDR3 coding DNA: TGTGCCAGCAGGGACGGGGCCGGGGAGCTGTTTTTT.

The table lists this clonotype with a few counts. The chain joins TRBV15 to TRBJ1-2; 7 bases align to TRBD1. The length of the CDR3 is 14 residues. Trimming cost V 5 bases and J 5 bases; bases outside gene matches: 8. Germline lookup yields CDR1 LNHNV and CDR2 YYDKDF (reference sequence). The CDR3 bases are TGTGCCACCAGCGGGGGGACAGCGACTTATGGCTACACCTTC. Translating gives CATSGGTATYGYTF.

This clonotype was counted ten times or more. V usage is TRBV12-3 or TRBV12-4 and J usage is TRBJ1-5; 8 bases are a match to TRBD1. The length of the CDR3 is 15 residues. V lost 4 bases, J lost 0 bases, and 2 bases stayed unmatched. This chain's CDR3 is CASSYGQGSNQPQHF. The CDR3 region has the DNA TGTGCCAGCAGTTACGGACAGGGTAGCAATCAGCCCCAGCATTTT.

In this sample, this clonotype turned up a few times. The V gene is TRBV6-1, the J gene TRBJ2-5, with 10 nucleotides matching TRBD1. Germline-derived CDR1 and CDR2 are MNHNS and SASEGT. J was trimmed by 0 bases and V by 7 bases; bases with no gene match: 5. This CDR3 is built from 15 residues. The DNA of the CDR3 is TGTGCCAGCATCCGGACAGGGGGATACCAAGAGACCCAGTACTTC. It is translated as CASIRTGGYQETQYF.

This clonotype was picked up many times. The chain is built from TRBV11-2 and TRBJ2-7, with D possibly matching TRBD1 (6 bases). The germline V gene encodes CDR1 SGHAT and CDR2 FQNNGV. V was cut by 5 bases and J by 1 base, with 24 bases left in between. This CDR3 is built from 18 residues. In DNA, the CDR3 is TGTGCCAGCAGCCCAGAGGTTCCAGGACAGCCGATATCCTACGAGCAGTACTTC. This gives the protein CASSPEVPGQPISYEQYF.

For the CDR3, the DNA is TGTGCCAGCAGTCGGACAGCGCTAAATTACGAGCAGTACTTC. Its protein product is CASSRTALNYEQYF. V is TRBV12-3 or TRBV12-4 and J is TRBJ2-7, with TRBD1 as a possible D gene (6 bases). Trimming removed 5 bases at V and 4 bases at J, with 15 bases between. The CDR3 is made up of 14 amino acids.

This clonotype has only a few counts. DNA for the CDR3: TGTGCCAGCAGCAGGACAGTTGTAGACACTGAAGCTTTCTTT. It specifies CASSRTVVDTEAFF. The gene calls are TRBV7-3 and TRBJ1-1; D perhaps matches TRBD1 (6 bases). Germline V gives CDR1 SGHTA, CDR2 FQGTGA. The CDR3 has 14 amino acids. V gave up 5 bases and J gave up 3 bases, with 13 bases separating them.

This clonotype occurred many times. The V call is TRBV28, the J call TRBJ2-3, with 13 positions matching TRBD2. This CDR3 has 19 residues. J was trimmed by 3 bases and V by 6 bases; bases with no gene match: 15. CDR1 MDHEN and CDR2 SYDVKM come from the germline V gene. CDR3: CASSLGLAGASGWTDTQYF. CDR3 DNA: TGTGCCAGCAGCTTAGGACTAGCGGGGGCCTCGGGGTGGACAGATACGCAGTATTTT.